These 20 T cell receptor beta chains were all obtained from the same sample, sequenced in a study of T cell repertoires in cytomegalovirus infection (dated by TCRdb to the late 2010s). Sequencing instrument: Illumina HiSeq 1500. TCRdb trimmed public reads at Q25 via fastp, called clones via MiXCR and kept in-frame beta chains. Every distinct CDR3 protein forms one entry, paired with its most common genes and DNA. This sample is represented by 600,000 to 800,000 distinct CDR3 sequences; roughly 26% of them were singletons. The biggest ten clones account for 6.5% to 10% of the sample. What was sequenced was CD8+ T cells from PBMCs. All receptors derive from a human donor in good health (CMV status not recorded). Some clones in this sample may be carry-over from other donors' samples.

This chain joins TRBV10-3 and TRBJ2-1; D may match TRBD1 or TRBD2 (6 bases each). Germline loops: CDR1 ENHRY, CDR2 SYGVKD. The CDR3 is 15 amino acids. V was pared by 3 bases and J by 7 bases, with 16 bases between. CDR3 nucleotide sequence: TGTGCCATCAGTGAAGAAAGGGGGGCGGGTAATGAGCAGTTCTTC. Protein sequence: CAISEERGAGNEQFF.

J is TRBJ2-2 and V is TRBV29-1; 16 bases fit TRBD2. CDR1 and CDR2 (germline): SQVTM, ANQGSEA. The CDR3 covers 19 residues. J lost 4 bases, V lost 4 bases, and 12 bases had no gene match. The CDR3 DNA is TGCAGCGTTGTCGTTAGGGGACTAGCGGGGGGGCCACCCACCGGGGAGCTGTTTTTT. This encodes CSVVVRGLAGGPPTGELFF.

This clonotype was counted between two and nine times. The chain links TRBV6-2 or TRBV6-3 to TRBJ2-1; D is possibly TRBD1 (6 bases). The CDR3 consists of 14 residues. V lost 2 bases and J lost 6, with 11 bases in between. Germline CDR1 reads MNHEY; CDR2 reads SVGEGT. CDR3 loop: CASSYGTGLNEQFF. CDR3 sequence (DNA): TGTGCCAGCAGTTACGGCACAGGGCTCAATGAGCAGTTCTTC.

This clonotype was recorded many times. The junction departs from the called germline gene at one end, perhaps through a read error. The chain joins TRBV7-7 to TRBJ2-3; no definite D call. The CDR3 consists of 14 residues. The V gene's germline CDR1 is SSHAT and CDR2 FNYEAQ (reference sequence). CDR3 loop: CASSLSSPPDTQYF. The CDR3 DNA reads TGTGCTAGCAGCTTATCCTCCCCTCCAGATACGCAGTATTTT.

This clonotype came up many times. This sequence joins TRBV7-2 and TRBJ2-3; a weak D match, TRBD2 (6 bases). Germline values: CDR1 SGHTA, CDR2 FQGNSA. The V end was cut by 5 bases, the J end by 5 bases, with 8 bases between. This CDR3 contains 12 residues. For the CDR3, the DNA is TGTGCCAGCAGCAGAGCGGGAGATACGCAGTATTTT. Its protein product is CASSRAGDTQYF. Full variable domain (outside the CDR3, taken from reference TRBV7-2 and TRBJ2-3): GAGVSQSPSNKVTEKGKDVELRCDPISGHTALYWYRQSLGQGLEFLIYFQGNSAPDKSGLPSDRFSAERTGGSVSTLTIQRTQQEDSAVYLCASSRAGDTQYFGPGTRLTVL.

The chain recombines TRBV2 with TRBJ1-5; D is ambiguous. The germline V gene has CDR1 SNHLY and CDR2 FYNNEI. The CDR3 loop spans 12 amino acids. V shed 6 bases and J shed 5 bases, with 8 bases lying between them. The CDR3 DNA is TGTGCCAGCAGCCTTTATCATCAGCCCCAGCATTTT. Translated, it gives CASSLYHQPQHF.

This clonotype was counted a few times. This chain uses TRBV2 with TRBJ2-7; D is unresolved. With 3 bases removed from V and 5 bases from J, the gap between germline ends came to 2 bases. The CDR3 contains 10 residues. Germline CDR1 SNHLY, CDR2 FYNNEI. The CDR3 loop is CASSDNEQYF. The CDR3 DNA sequence: TGTGCCAGCAGTGATAACGAGCAGTACTTC.

Only a few counts were recorded for this clonotype. The chain carries TRBV2 and TRBJ2-7; 7 bases match TRBD1. CDR3 length: 12 amino acids. CDR1 and CDR2 from the germline V gene are SNHLY and FYNNEI. Trimming cost V 8 bases and J 3 bases; bases outside gene matches: 4. CDR3 nucleotides: TGTGCCAGCCTGGGACAGAACTACGAGCAGTACGTC. Translated: CASLGQNYEQYV.

The J gene is TRBJ1-1, the V gene TRBV10-3; TRBD1 might be the D (5 bases). Germline CDR1 ENHRY, CDR2 SYGVKD. The CDR3 totals 11 residues. V was shortened by 8 bases and J by 8 bases, with 12 bases between the two germline ends. DNA of the CDR3: TGTGCCATCGGGGACGGCAGCGAAGCTTTCTTT. Encoded protein: CAIGDGSEAFF.

This clonotype was picked up a small number of times. The chain uses TRBV14 and TRBJ2-7; a possible D gene is TRBD2 (7 bases). Germline CDR1 and CDR2: SGHDN and FVKESK. The CDR3 has 15 amino acids. V shed 4 bases and J shed 5 bases, with 18 bases lying between them. CDR3 sequence (DNA): TGTGCCAGCAGCCTCGGGGGGCTGGGGGCACACGAGCAGTACTTC. Amino acid sequence: CASSLGGLGAHEQYF.

The CDR3 DNA reads as TGTGCCAGCAGTTACGTCGGGACAGTGCCCTACGAGCAGTACGTC. The encoded protein is CASSYVGTVPYEQYV. This chain joins TRBV6-2 or TRBV6-3 and TRBJ2-7, with 7 bases fitting TRBD1. The CDR3 length is 15 residues. V lost 2 bases and J lost 2; bases outside the gene matches: 6. Germline CDR1 reads MNHEY; CDR2 reads SVGEGT.

A few counts support this clonotype. The J gene is TRBJ2-1, the V gene TRBV25-1, with D tentatively TRBD2 (5 bases). Germline V lookup: CDR1 MGHDK, CDR2 SYGVNS. V was cut by 2 bases and J by 0 bases, with 8 bases left in between. The CDR3 contains 15 residues. For the CDR3, the DNA is TGTGCCAGCAGTGAAGGAGGCAGCTCCTACAATGAGCAGTTCTTC. Translating it yields CASSEGGSSYNEQFF.

This clonotype was seen a handful of times. The rearrangement uses TRBV15 and TRBJ2-1; 13 bases agree with TRBD2. With V trimmed by 0 bases and J by 2 bases, 7 bases remained unmatched. Germline CDR1 is LNHNV and CDR2 is YYDKDF (reference sequence). This CDR3 comprises 19 residues. The CDR3 DNA reads as TGTGCCACCAGCAGAGATTGGACTAGCGGGGGTCTCACCTACAATGAGCAGTTCTTC. It encodes CATSRDWTSGGLTYNEQFF.

This clonotype was seen ten or more times. This chain uses TRBV7-6 with TRBJ2-1; 10 nucleotides match TRBD1. The CDR3 spans 16 residues. Per the germline V gene, CDR1 is SGHVS and CDR2 is FNYEAQ. The trim removed 2 bases at V and 6 bases at J, leaving 7 bases unmatched. The CDR3 DNA reads TGTGCCAGCAGCTTACTTGGACAGGGGGTACCCAATGAGCAGTTCTTC. Protein sequence: CASSLLGQGVPNEQFF.

This clonotype came up a few times. This sequence joins TRBV20-1 and TRBJ1-1; D is undetermined. The V end lost 4 bases, the J end lost 3 bases, and 9 bases lay between the germline ends. The germline gives CDR1 DFQATT, CDR2 SNEGSKA (reference sequence). The CDR3 totals 12 residues. CDR3 loop: CSATSKYTEAFF. CDR3 DNA sequence: TGCAGTGCTACTTCTAAGTACACTGAAGCTTTCTTT.

Remarks on this clonotype: Since a much larger clone is just one base distant, this may be a read error. This rearrangement joins TRBV2 to TRBJ2-3; no clear D gene. Germline-derived CDR1 and CDR2 are SNHLY and FYNNEI. The CDR3 sequence is 12 residues long. Trimming cost V 10 bases and J 1 base, with 9 bases left between them. The CDR3 loop reads CANLDGTDTQYF. The DNA for the CDR3 is TGTGCCAACCTAGACGGCACAGATACGCAGTATTTT.

Concerning this clonotype itself: The CDR3 does not close with the conserved phenylalanine or tryptophan, likely indicating a read error. V gene TRBV12-3 or TRBV12-4 combines with J gene TRBJ2-7; 8 nucleotides match TRBD1. V was clipped by 0 bases and J by 3 bases; unmatched bases: 4. The CDR3 has 15 amino acids. The CDR3 DNA follows: TGTGCCAGCAGTTTAGCCGACAGGGGTAACTACGAGCAGTACCTT. Translated: CASSLADRGNYEQYL.

This clonotype was recorded at least ten times. The CDR3 bases are TGTGCCAGCAGAGGGATTGGGGAGACCCAGTACTTC. It yields the protein CASRGIGETQYF. J is TRBJ2-5 and V is TRBV12-3 or TRBV12-4; the D is unclear. The CDR3 covers 12 residues. V was cut by 6 bases and J by 5 bases, with 10 bases left in between.

The chain combines TRBV20-1 with TRBJ2-7; TRBD1 is a possible D gene (6 bases). CDR3 length equals 13 residues. Trimming shortened V by 7 bases and J by 2 bases, and 15 bases separated the two germline ends. The germline V gene encodes CDR1 DFQATT and CDR2 SNEGSKA (reference sequence). The CDR3 loop reads CSVPRTDTYEQYV. The CDR3 region has the DNA TGCAGTGTTCCTCGGACAGACACCTACGAGCAGTACGTC.

The chain employs TRBV7-9 and TRBJ2-3; 8 bases line up with TRBD1. Germline V gene lookup returns CDR1 SEHNR and CDR2 FQNEAQ (reference sequence). The CDR3 loop spans 15 amino acids. J was trimmed by 0 bases and V by 5 bases; bases with no gene match: 4. The CDR3 reads CASSHGQGSTDTQYF. CDR3 in DNA: TGTGCCAGCAGCCACGGACAGGGCAGCACAGATACGCAGTATTTT. The full variable domain, rest sourced from reference TRBV7-9 and TRBJ2-3, is DTGVSQNPRHKITKRGQNVTFRCDPISEHNRLYWYRQTLGQGPEFLTYFQNEAQLEKSRLLSDRFSAERPKGSFSTLEIQRTEQGDSAMYLCASSHGQGSTDTQYFGPGTRLTVL.